The 26 T cell receptor beta chains given below trace back to one sample, sequenced in a study of blood T cell repertoires in COVID-19. Only in-frame clones appear in the TCRdb table, and some are missing; sequencing was by immunoSEQ multiplex PCR. The repertoire holds 80,000 or so clones, with about 80% as singletons. Specimen: peripheral blood. The receptors originated from a man aged 50 to 60 with active or convalescent COVID-19.

The chain recombines TRBV3-1 (or the pseudogene TRBV3-2) with TRBJ2-1, with D maybe TRBD2 (5 bases). Looked up from germline, CDR1 is LGHDT and CDR2 is YNNKEL (reference sequence). V gave up 10 bases and J gave up 2 bases, with 12 bases separating them. CDR3 length equals 13 residues. CDR3 residues: CATAEAPYNEQFF. The DNA of the CDR3 is TGTGCCACCGCGGAGGCACCCTACAATGAGCAGTTCTTC.

This chain uses TRBV6-5 with TRBJ1-2; a weak D match, TRBD1 (6 bases). The CDR3 consists of 13 residues. Per germline, CDR1 MNHEY and CDR2 SVGAGI. Trimming took 5 bases from V and 4 from J, leaving 11 bases between them. In DNA, the CDR3 is TGTGCCAGCAGTCCAGGGGTGGGCTATGGCTACACCTTC. Translating gives CASSPGVGYGYTF.

The rearrangement uses TRBV7-2 and TRBJ1-5, with D perhaps matching TRBD1 (5 bases). The V gene lost 5 bases and the J gene lost 3 bases, with 8 bases spanning the gap. Germline V gives CDR1 SGHTA, CDR2 FQGNSA. The CDR3 spans 13 residues. The CDR3 sequence is CASSRQNNQPQHF. DNA for the CDR3: TGTGCCAGCAGCAGACAGAACAATCAGCCCCAGCATTTT.

The chain carries TRBV27 and TRBJ1-1, with D perhaps TRBD1 (5 bases). The CDR3 spans 13 residues. Trimming took 2 bases from V and 5 from J, leaving 9 bases between them. Germline assignment: CDR1 MNHEY and CDR2 SMNVEV (reference sequence). CDR3 sequence reads: CASSLGGATEAFF. The CDR3 DNA reads TGTGCCAGCAGTTTAGGAGGGGCGACTGAAGCTTTCTTT.

This CDR3 reads CSGGLAASTDTQYF. The CDR3 coding sequence is TGCAGCGGAGGACTAGCGGCCAGCACAGATACGCAGTATTTT. V is TRBV29-1 and J is TRBJ2-3; TRBD2 matches 10 bases. This CDR3 contains 14 residues. Germline-derived CDR1 and CDR2 are SQVTM and ANQGSEA. V was clipped by 7 bases and J by 0 bases; unmatched bases: 4.

V usage is TRBV7-8 and J usage is TRBJ2-7; 8 bases match TRBD2. Germline CDR1 SGHVS, CDR2 FQNEAQ. V shed 7 bases and J 4 bases; nucleotides not matched to a gene: 12. The CDR3 has 15 amino acids. The CDR3 reads CASIPTRGGQYEQYF. The CDR3 region has the DNA TGTGCCAGCATCCCTACCCGGGGGGGGCAGTACGAGCAGTACTTC.

Here the CDR3 DNA reads TGTGCCAGCAGGCTAGACGGGGTAGAAGCTTTCTTT. Translating it yields CASRLDGVEAFF. The chain carries TRBV2 and TRBJ1-1; D remains unclear. The CDR3 is made up of 12 amino acids. The V gene's germline CDR1 is SNHLY and CDR2 FYNNEI. V shed 6 bases and J shed 8 bases, with 13 bases lying between them.

This sequence joins TRBV7-9 and TRBJ2-7, with D perhaps matching TRBD2 (5 bases). V gave up 5 bases and J gave up 9 bases, with 11 bases separating them. Germline V gene data show CDR1 as SEHNR and CDR2 as FQNEAQ (reference sequence). The CDR3 covers 11 residues. Here the CDR3 DNA reads TGTGCCAGCAGCCCCGGCCGGGGGCAGTACTTC. Residues: CASSPGRGQYF.

The chain recombines TRBV5-6 with TRBJ2-7; 10 positions match TRBD1. Germline lookup yields CDR1 SGHDT and CDR2 YYEEEE. Trimming at V came to 4 bases and at J to 6 bases, leaving 16 bases not matched to a gene. The CDR3 spans 17 residues. The DNA for the CDR3 is TGTGCCAGCAGCCCAGCTTGGGGTGGGACAGGGGTGATCGAGCAGTACTTC. Its translation is CASSPAWGGTGVIEQYF.

This rearrangement joins TRBV7-9 to TRBJ1-4; D might be TRBD1 (6 bases). The CDR3 is made up of 15 amino acids. Between the trimmed V and J ends, which lost 4 bases and 0 bases, there was a span of 9 bases. The germline gives CDR1 SEHNR, CDR2 FQNEAQ (reference sequence). The CDR3 here is CASSSGTTTNEKLFF. The CDR3 DNA reads TGTGCCAGCAGCTCTGGGACAACAACTAATGAAAAACTGTTTTTT.

This clone was counted only a few times. The CDR3 spells CASSEAGGTGELFF. The CDR3 DNA is TGTGCCAGCAGTGAAGCGGGGGGCACCGGGGAGCTGTTTTTT. This chain joins TRBV6-4 and TRBJ2-2; 9 nucleotides match TRBD2. Germline V gene sequence: CDR1 MRHNA, CDR2 SNTAGT. The CDR3 totals 14 residues. The V gene end was trimmed by 3 bases and the J gene end by 4 bases; junction bases not matched to a gene: 0.

The chain couples TRBV2 to TRBJ2-5, with TRBD2 matching 8 bases. CDR1 is SNHLY, CDR2 FYNNEI, per germline. This CDR3 comprises 15 residues. Trimming removed 7 bases from V and 5 bases from J; junction bases left unmatched: 12. CDR3 region: CASIANGGAGETQYF. For the CDR3, the DNA is TGTGCCAGCATAGCCAACGGGGGGGCCGGGGAGACCCAGTACTTC.

The chain employs TRBV5-6 and TRBJ1-2; no firm D call. Germline assignment: CDR1 SGHDT and CDR2 YYEEEE. The germline V and J ends were trimmed by 4 bases and 8 bases, with 15 bases remaining between them. The CDR3 is 13 amino acids. The CDR3 loop reads CASSRGGGRGYTF. CDR3 DNA sequence: TGTGCCAGCAGCCGTGGTGGAGGCAGAGGCTACACCTTC.

The chain carries TRBV7-2 and TRBJ2-7; 8 nucleotides align to TRBD1. This CDR3 is 13 amino acids long. V dropped 5 bases and J dropped 3; count of bases not matched to a gene: 3. Germline assignment: CDR1 SGHTA and CDR2 FQGNSA. CDR3 bases: TGTGCCAGCAGCGCCGGGACAGGCTACGAGCAGTACTTC. It specifies CASSAGTGYEQYF.

The chain has TRBV7-9 and TRBJ1-2; 8 bases fit TRBD1. Losses at the gene ends were 5 bases for V and 8 bases for J; bases not matched to a gene: 10. Looked up from germline, CDR1 is SEHNR and CDR2 is FQNEAQ (reference sequence). The CDR3 length is 14 residues. The CDR3 region has the DNA TGTGCCAGCAGCCCGTTGACAGGGGTCGAAGGCTACACCTTC. Amino acid sequence: CASSPLTGVEGYTF. The whole variable domain, remainder taken from reference TRBV7-9 and TRBJ1-2, is DTGVSQNPRHKITKRGQNVTFRCDPISEHNRLYWYRQTLGQGPEFLTYFQNEAQLEKSRLLSDRFSAERPKGSFSTLEIQRTEQGDSAMYLCASSPLTGVEGYTFGSGTRLTVV.

The J gene is TRBJ1-3, the V gene TRBV29-1; no firm D call. The CDR3 has 13 amino acids. CDR1 is SQVTM and CDR2 is ANQGSEA in the germline V gene. Trimming stripped 6 bases from V and 0 bases from J, with 9 bases between. CDR3 coding DNA: TGCAGCGTCCGCCTGAGCTCTGGAAACACCATATATTTT. Residues: CSVRLSSGNTIYF.

The chain uses TRBV11-2 and TRBJ1-4, with 7 bases lining up with TRBD1. Germline V gene data show CDR1 as SGHAT and CDR2 as FQNNGV. The CDR3 totals 15 residues. The J segment lost 3 bases and the V segment lost 5 bases, leaving 6 bases of the junction unmatched. The CDR3 reads CASSIQGKANEKLFF. The CDR3 DNA follows: TGTGCCAGCAGCATACAGGGGAAGGCTAATGAAAAACTGTTTTTT.

The V and J genes are TRBV21-1 and TRBJ1-1; TRBD1 is the table's D call and was not checked against the DNA. TRBV21-1 is given as a pseudogene. There are 14 residues in the CDR3. The CDR3 coding sequence is TGTGCCAGCACTGACAGGGAGGTTGACACTGAAGCTTTCTTT. It translates to CASTDREVDTEAFF.

The J gene is TRBJ2-5, the V gene TRBV7-3; D is possibly TRBD1 (6 bases). CDR3 length equals 15 residues. From germline, CDR1 is SGHTA and CDR2 FQGTGA. V was trimmed by 1 base and J by 6 bases, leaving 15 bases between them. The CDR3 DNA follows: TGTGCCAGCAGCTTAAGGAAACAGGGTTTGCAGACCCAGTACTTC. Translating it yields CASSLRKQGLQTQYF.

This clone has more than one count but fewer than ten. V gene TRBV24-1 combines with J gene TRBJ1-2; a possible D gene is TRBD1 (5 bases). V was trimmed by 4 bases and J by 7 bases, leaving 9 bases between them. Germline V gives CDR1 KGHDR, CDR2 SFDVKD. The CDR3 length is 12 residues. CDR3: CATSEWGRGYTF. CDR3 DNA: TGTGCCACCAGTGAGTGGGGCCGTGGCTACACCTTC.

The genes are TRBV6-6 and TRBJ2-7; tentative D call: TRBD1 (6 bases). The V gene lost 0 bases and the J gene lost 5 bases, with 11 bases spanning the gap. Germline V gene lookup returns CDR1 MNHNY and CDR2 SVGAGI (reference sequence). CDR3 size: 14 residues. This CDR3 is CASSYSGTKNEQYF. CDR3 nucleotides: TGTGCCAGCAGTTACTCGGGGACAAAGAACGAGCAGTACTTC.

The genes are TRBV7-3 and TRBJ2-1, with 9 bases fitting TRBD2. Trimming took 1 base from V and 4 from J; bases not matched to a gene: 8. The CDR3 extends over 17 amino acids. Per germline, CDR1 SGHTA and CDR2 FQGTGA. CDR3 nucleotide sequence: TGTGCCAGCAGCTTAATGGCGGGGGGGCCGAAATACAATGAGCAGTTCTTC. Its protein is CASSLMAGGPKYNEQFF. Using reference TRBV7-3 and TRBJ2-1 for the parts outside the CDR3, the full variable domain is GAGVSQTPSNKVTEKGKYVELRCDPISGHTALYWYRQSLGQGPEFLIYFQGTGAADDSGLPNDRFFAVRPEGSVSTLKIQRTERGDSAVYLCASSLMAGGPKYNEQFFGPGTRLTVL.

The genes are TRBV19 and TRBJ1-5; D not certain. Germline V gives CDR1 LNHDA, CDR2 SQIVND (reference sequence). The V and J ends lost 3 bases and 0 bases respectively, with 9 bases between them. The CDR3 covers 15 residues. The CDR3 DNA follows: TGTGCCAGTAGTATTAACAGATATAGCAATCAGCCCCAGCATTTT. This translates into CASSINRYSNQPQHF.

This clone turned up a few times. V gene TRBV5-1 combines with J gene TRBJ1-1; 7 nucleotides match TRBD1. The V segment lost 2 bases and the J segment 4 bases; nucleotides outside the gene matches: 8. Germline V lookup: CDR1 SGHRS, CDR2 YFSETQ. The CDR3 loop spans 15 amino acids. The CDR3 reads CASSFSSGGITEAFF. The CDR3 DNA sequence: TGCGCCAGCAGCTTTTCTTCAGGGGGAATCACTGAAGCTTTCTTT. Combining the CDR3 with reference TRBV5-1 and TRBJ1-1 gives the whole variable domain KAGVTQTPRYLIKTRGQQVTLSCSPISGHRSVSWYQQTPGQGLQFLFEYFSETQRNKGNFPGRFSGRQFSNSRSEMNVSTLELGDSALYLCASSFSSGGITEAFFGQGTRLTVV.

V gene TRBV6-4 combines with J gene TRBJ1-6; D is possibly TRBD1 (5 bases). Germline V lookup: CDR1 MRHNA, CDR2 SNTAGT. Trimming pared 7 bases from V and 6 bases from J, leaving 16 bases between. CDR3 length: 15 amino acids. For the CDR3, the DNA is TGTGCCAGCATAAACAGGTTTTTGGGTAATTCACCCCTCCACTTT. Amino acid sequence: CASINRFLGNSPLHF.

The rearrangement uses TRBV5-5 and TRBJ1-6; 7 bases map to TRBD1. The junction had 6 bases not matched to a gene; V was cut back by 4 bases and J by 2 bases. CDR1 is SGHKS, CDR2 YYEKEE, per germline (reference sequence). The CDR3 is made up of 16 amino acids. The CDR3 coding sequence is TGTGCCAGCAGCGTGACAGGGCTAGCCTATAATTCACCCCTCCACTTT. It is translated as CASSVTGLAYNSPLHF.